The 11 T cell receptor beta chains below all came from one sample that was sequenced in a study of response to subunit inactivated influenza vaccine. MiXCR, applied by TCRdb to the RT-PCR reads, yields one record per CDR3 protein. The sample carries 500,000 to 650,000 distinct CDR3 sequences, around 8% recorded once. The starting material was PBMCs from blood, obtained roughly 24 months after vaccination. The receptors stem from a man between 50 and 69 years old who received an inactivated influenza vaccine.

This clonotype was seen repeatedly, ten times or more. The rearrangement joins TRBV20-1 to TRBJ1-6, with a weak D call TRBD1 (5 bases). Germline V gene lookup returns CDR1 DFQATT and CDR2 SNEGSKA (reference sequence). Between the trimmed V and J ends, which lost 1 base and 9 bases, there was a span of 13 bases. The CDR3 spans 14 residues. The CDR3 is CSARVGPTSSPLHF. The CDR3 nucleotides are TGCAGTGCTAGAGTGGGACCAACGAGTTCACCCCTCCACTTT.

This clonotype was detected only a few times. The chain joins TRBV12-3 or TRBV12-4 to TRBJ2-1; D not certain. This CDR3 region has 12 residues. V was cut by 5 bases and J by 8 bases, with 10 bases left in between. CDR3 in DNA: TGTGCCAGCAGTGCAGGCGGACATGAGCAGTTCTTC. It is translated as CASSAGGHEQFF.

This clonotype was detected ten times or more. This chain uses TRBV18 with TRBJ2-1, with TRBD2 identical over 14 bases. V dropped 3 bases and J dropped 0; count of bases not matched to a gene: 4. Germline CDR1 KGHSH, CDR2 LQKENI. The CDR3 runs to 18 residues. CDR3: CASSPGLAGASSYNEQFF. CDR3 nucleotide sequence: TGTGCCAGCTCACCGGGACTAGCGGGGGCCAGCTCCTACAATGAGCAGTTCTTC.

In its sample, this clonotype was seen many times. The V and J genes are TRBV2 and TRBJ1-2; a weak D match, TRBD1 (5 bases). With 3 bases removed from V and 2 bases from J, the gap between germline ends came to 10 bases. Looked up from germline, CDR1 is SNHLY and CDR2 is FYNNEI. The CDR3 loop spans 14 amino acids. CDR3 sequence (DNA): TGTGCCAGCAGTGAGACAGTAACCAACTATGGCTACACCTTC. It specifies CASSETVTNYGYTF.

This clonotype was seen many times. The CDR3 is CASSLDFGSNEKLFF. CDR3 DNA sequence: TGTGCCAGCAGCTTAGATTTTGGGAGTAATGAAAAACTGTTTTTT. The chain employs TRBV7-9 and TRBJ1-4; D remains ambiguous. Germline lookup yields CDR1 SEHNR and CDR2 FQNEAQ (reference sequence). This CDR3 has 15 amino acids. Trimming left V 1 base short and J 4 bases short, with 10 bases between.

In this sample, this clonotype turned up a few times. CDR3 loop: CASSDHGTYEQYF. For the CDR3, the DNA is TGCGCCAGCAGCGATCATGGCACCTACGAGCAGTACTTC. The chain uses TRBV5-1 and TRBJ2-7, with D hard to call. V lost 4 bases and J 2 bases, leaving 10 bases between the germline ends. The CDR3 is 13 amino acids. Germline V CDR1 and CDR2: SGHRS, YFSETQ.

The rearrangement uses TRBV2 and TRBJ1-5, with no clear D. This CDR3 has 19 amino acids. Trimming stripped 0 bases from V and 1 base from J, with 19 bases between. CDR1 SNHLY and CDR2 FYNNEI come from the germline V gene. The CDR3 DNA is TGTGCCAGCAGTGAAGCGTCTATGGGAATTTTCATAAGCAATCAGCCCCAGCATTTT. Protein sequence: CASSEASMGIFISNQPQHF. Together with reference TRBV2 and TRBJ1-5, the CDR3 gives the full variable domain: EPEVTQTPSHQVTQMGQEVILRCVPISNHLYFYWYRQILGQKVEFLVSFYNNEISEKSEIFDDQFSVERPDGSNFTLKIRSTKLEDSAMYFCASSEASMGIFISNQPQHFGDGTRLSIL.

This clonotype was found many times. This rearrangement joins TRBV28 to TRBJ2-5; 12 positions match TRBD2. The V gene end was trimmed by 2 bases and the J gene end by 2 bases; junction bases not matched to a gene: 12. Germline assignment: CDR1 MDHEN and CDR2 SYDVKM. The CDR3 covers 19 residues. DNA of the CDR3: TGTGCCAGCAGTTTAGGAGCGACTAGCGGGAGAGGGGGACAAGAGACCCAGTACTTC. It codes for CASSLGATSGRGGQETQYF.

J is TRBJ2-3 and V is TRBV11-2; TRBD2 agrees at 9 bases. The trim removed 5 bases at V and 5 bases at J, leaving 17 bases unmatched. The CDR3 is made up of 18 amino acids. The V gene's germline CDR1 is SGHAT and CDR2 FQNNGV. CDR3 in amino acids: CASSTRLVAGGPQDTQYF. CDR3 coding DNA: TGTGCCAGCAGCACCCGACTAGTGGCGGGGGGGCCGCAAGATACGCAGTATTTT.

This clonotype was seen repeatedly, ten times or more. This chain links TRBV29-1 with TRBJ1-1; the D gene is possibly TRBD1 (5 bases). Trimming removed 0 bases at V and 8 bases at J, with 7 bases between. The CDR3 runs 11 residues. Germline lookup yields CDR1 SQVTM and CDR2 ANQGSEA. CDR3 sequence: CSVEDPGEAFF. The CDR3 nucleotides read TGCAGCGTTGAAGACCCAGGGGAAGCTTTCTTT.

This clonotype was detected ten times or more. This CDR3 is CASSLIGIRSGNTIYF. The CDR3, as DNA: TGTGCCAGCAGTTTGATAGGTATACGATCTGGAAACACCATATATTTT. The chain is built from TRBV12-3 or TRBV12-4 and TRBJ1-3; D gene ambiguous. This CDR3 region has 16 residues. V lost 3 bases and J lost 1, with 13 bases in between.